These T cell receptor beta chains were read from a single sample in a study of T cells in Graves' hyperthyroidism and ophthalmopathy. TCRdb re-analysed the multiplex PCR reads in MiXCR, keeping a single row per CDR3 protein. Here the sample spans under 300,000 distinct CDR3 sequences, 13% to 15% being singletons. Source material: blood. These receptors all stem from a woman aged 35 to 49 with Graves' hyperthyroidism that later progressed to Graves' ophthalmopathy. The CDR3 runs from the conserved cysteine through the conserved F or W. A D gene is named only where the DNA matches it firmly. Size tells how often a clone was seen (once, few, many) or the class of an expanded clone, and some rows leave it out.

d_call: .
j_call: TRBJ2-1
clone_size: many
v_call: TRBV4-1
cdr3_length: 14
cdr3_nt: TGCGCCAGCAGCCAAGATCCTTTCAACGATGAGCAGTTCTTC
cdr3_aa: CASSQDPFNDEQFF

d_call: TRBD2
j_call: TRBJ2-7
clone_size: many
v_call: TRBV12-3/TRBV12-4
cdr3_length: 14
cdr3_nt: TGTGCCAGCAGCCTAGGAGCGGGAGCTAGGGAGCAGTACTTC
cdr3_aa: CASSLGAGAREQYF

d_call: TRBD1
j_call: TRBJ2-7
clone_size: many
v_call: TRBV29-1
cdr3_length: 15
cdr3_nt: TGCAGCGTTGAAAAGCCCGGGACAGGGGCCTACGAGCAGTACTTC
cdr3_aa: CSVEKPGTGAYEQYF

d_call: .
j_call: TRBJ1-1
clone_size: many
v_call: TRBV3-1
cdr3_length: 16
cdr3_nt: TGTGCCAGCAGCGAATACGGGGCGAAGGTCAACACTGAAGCTTTCTTT
cdr3_aa: CASSEYGAKVNTEAFF

d_call: .
j_call: TRBJ1-2
clone_size: .
v_call: TRBV4-1
cdr3_length: 16
cdr3_nt: TGCGCCAGCAGCCAAATCTGGACGGGAAAAAACTATGGCTACACCTTC
cdr3_aa: CASSQIWTGKNYGYTF

d_call: .
j_call: TRBJ1-1
clone_size: many
v_call: TRBV6-1
cdr3_length: 12
cdr3_nt: TGTGCCAGCCGGGGGAGGGACACTGAAGCTTTCTTT
cdr3_aa: CASRGRDTEAFF

d_call: .
j_call: TRBJ2-7
clone_size: many
v_call: TRBV6-5
cdr3_length: 13
cdr3_nt: TGTGCCAGCAGTTACGTCAGGGGTGTCGAGCAGTACTTC
cdr3_aa: CASSYVRGVEQYF

d_call: .
j_call: TRBJ2-6
clone_size: few
v_call: TRBV28
cdr3_length: 15
cdr3_nt: TGTGCCAGCAGTTTAGGGCGATCTGGGGCCAACGTCCTGACTTTC
cdr3_aa: CASSLGRSGANVLTF

d_call: .
j_call: TRBJ2-2
clone_size: many
v_call: TRBV16
cdr3_length: 15
cdr3_nt: TGTGCCAGCAGCCTTCGGGGCCGAAACACCGGGGAGCTGTTTTTT
cdr3_aa: CASSLRGRNTGELFF

d_call: TRBD2
j_call: TRBJ2-5
clone_size: many
v_call: TRBV12-3/TRBV12-4
cdr3_length: 11
cdr3_nt: TGTGCCACGGGAGGCGGGGAGACCCAGTACTTC
cdr3_aa: CATGGGETQYF

d_call: .
j_call: TRBJ2-2
clone_size: many
v_call: TRBV2
cdr3_length: 17
cdr3_nt: TGTGCTCCCCCAATCTCAAAGGGACGTCCGAACACCGGGGAGCTGTTTTTT
cdr3_aa: CAPPISKGRPNTGELFF

d_call: .
j_call: TRBJ2-3
clone_size: .
v_call: TRBV2
cdr3_length: 13
cdr3_nt: TGTGCCAGCGTGTCGGGAGGCACAGATACGCAGTATTTT
cdr3_aa: CASVSGGTDTQYF

d_call: TRBD1
j_call: TRBJ1-3
clone_size: .
v_call: TRBV2
cdr3_length: 14
cdr3_nt: TGTGCCAGCAGTAGGACAGGGGGCGGAAACACCATATATTTT
cdr3_aa: CASSRTGGGNTIYF

d_call: TRBD2
j_call: TRBJ2-1
clone_size: once
v_call: TRBV11-2
cdr3_length: 15
cdr3_nt: TGTGCCAGCAGCGGGCTAGCGGGAGTCCCATATGAGCAGTTCTTC
cdr3_aa: CASSGLAGVPYEQFF

d_call: .
j_call: TRBJ1-5
clone_size: many
v_call: TRBV12-3/TRBV12-4
cdr3_length: 15
cdr3_nt: TGTGCCAGCAGTTTAGGACTCTATAGCAATCAGCCCCAGCATTTT
cdr3_aa: CASSLGLYSNQPQHF

d_call: TRBD1
j_call: TRBJ2-5
clone_size: many
v_call: TRBV7-9
cdr3_length: 15
cdr3_nt: TGTGCCAGCAGCACGACAGGGGGCCAGATAGAGACCCAGTACTTC
cdr3_aa: CASSTTGGQIETQYF

d_call: .
j_call: TRBJ1-2
clone_size: few
v_call: TRBV18
cdr3_length: 13
cdr3_nt: TGTGCCAGCTCAGAAGGGGTTAACTATGGCTACACCTTC
cdr3_aa: CASSEGVNYGYTF

d_call: TRBD2
j_call: TRBJ2-7
clone_size: many
v_call: TRBV28
cdr3_length: 17
cdr3_nt: TGTGCCAGCAGTTTTTTGGGGACTAGCGTGTTGTCCTACGAGCAGTACTTC
cdr3_aa: CASSFLGTSVLSYEQYF

d_call: TRBD1
j_call: TRBJ1-6
clone_size: many
v_call: TRBV18
cdr3_length: 16
cdr3_nt: TGTGCCAGCTCCCTCGGACAGGGGAGTATTAATTCACCCCTCCACTTT
cdr3_aa: CASSLGQGSINSPLHF

d_call: .
j_call: TRBJ1-1
clone_size: many
v_call: TRBV7-2
cdr3_length: 15
cdr3_nt: TGTGCCAGCAGCTCGCAGGGAGTTGTGAACACTGAAGCTTTCTTT
cdr3_aa: CASSSQGVVNTEAFF

d_call: .
j_call: TRBJ2-7
clone_size: many
v_call: TRBV2
cdr3_length: 16
cdr3_nt: TGTGCCAGCAGTCCGCCGCGGGGCCTAAGCTCCTACGAGCAGTACTTC
cdr3_aa: CASSPPRGLSSYEQYF

d_call: .
j_call: TRBJ2-6
clone_size: many
v_call: TRBV27
cdr3_length: 13
cdr3_nt: TGTGCCACCGGGAGTTCTGGGGCCAACGTCCTGACTTTC
cdr3_aa: CATGSSGANVLTF

d_call: .
j_call: TRBJ1-1
clone_size: .
v_call: TRBV4-3
cdr3_length: 14
cdr3_nt: TGCGCCAGCAGCCAATGGGGGGGGGGCACTGAAGCTTTCTTT
cdr3_aa: CASSQWGGGTEAFF

d_call: .
j_call: TRBJ1-5
clone_size: many
v_call: TRBV6-1
cdr3_length: 13
cdr3_nt: TGTGCCAGCAGTGAATTGGTCAATCAGCCCCAGCATTTT
cdr3_aa: CASSELVNQPQHF

d_call: TRBD2
j_call: TRBJ2-1
clone_size: .
v_call: TRBV11-2
cdr3_length: 17
cdr3_nt: TGTGCCAGCAGCTTAGTGGGTGGGACTAGCGGGAGAAATGAGCAGTTCTTC
cdr3_aa: CASSLVGGTSGRNEQFF

d_call: .
j_call: TRBJ1-4
clone_size: many
v_call: TRBV9
cdr3_length: 15
cdr3_nt: TGTGCCAGCAGCCCCAACCCGGCAACTAATGAAAAACTGTTTTTT
cdr3_aa: CASSPNPATNEKLFF